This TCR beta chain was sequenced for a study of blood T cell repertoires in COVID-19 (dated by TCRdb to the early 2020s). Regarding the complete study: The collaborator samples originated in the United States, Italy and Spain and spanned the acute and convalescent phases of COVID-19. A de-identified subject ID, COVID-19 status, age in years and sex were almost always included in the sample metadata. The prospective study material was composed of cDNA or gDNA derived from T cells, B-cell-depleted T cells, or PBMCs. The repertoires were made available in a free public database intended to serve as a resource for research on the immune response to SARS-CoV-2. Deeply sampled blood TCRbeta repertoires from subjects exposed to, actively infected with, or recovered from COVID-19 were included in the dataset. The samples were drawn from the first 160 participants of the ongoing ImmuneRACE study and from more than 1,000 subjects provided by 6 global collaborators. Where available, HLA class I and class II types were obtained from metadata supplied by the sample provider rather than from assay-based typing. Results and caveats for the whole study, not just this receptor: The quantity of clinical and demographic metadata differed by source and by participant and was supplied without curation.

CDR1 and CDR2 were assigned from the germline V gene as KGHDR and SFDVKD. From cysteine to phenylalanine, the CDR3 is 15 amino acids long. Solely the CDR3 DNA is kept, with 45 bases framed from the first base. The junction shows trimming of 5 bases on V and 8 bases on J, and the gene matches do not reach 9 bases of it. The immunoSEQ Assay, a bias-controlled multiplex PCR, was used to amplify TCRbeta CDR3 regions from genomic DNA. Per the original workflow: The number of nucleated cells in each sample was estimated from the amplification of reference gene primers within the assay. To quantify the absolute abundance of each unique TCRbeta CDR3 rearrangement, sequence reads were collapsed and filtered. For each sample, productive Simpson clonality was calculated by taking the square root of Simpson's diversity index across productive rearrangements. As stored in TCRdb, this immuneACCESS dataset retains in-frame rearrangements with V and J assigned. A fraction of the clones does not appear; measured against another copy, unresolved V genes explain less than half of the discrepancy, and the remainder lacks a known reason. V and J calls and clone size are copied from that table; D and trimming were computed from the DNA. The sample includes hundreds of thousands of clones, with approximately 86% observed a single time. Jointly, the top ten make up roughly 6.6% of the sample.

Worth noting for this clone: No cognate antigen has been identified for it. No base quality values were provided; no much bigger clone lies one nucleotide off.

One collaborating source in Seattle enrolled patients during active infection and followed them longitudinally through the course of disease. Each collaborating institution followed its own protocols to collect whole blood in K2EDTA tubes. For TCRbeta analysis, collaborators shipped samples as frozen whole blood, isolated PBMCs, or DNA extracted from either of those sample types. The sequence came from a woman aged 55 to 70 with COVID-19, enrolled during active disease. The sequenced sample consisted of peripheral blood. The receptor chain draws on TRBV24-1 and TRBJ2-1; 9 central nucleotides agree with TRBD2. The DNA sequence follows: TGTGCCACCAGTGGCGCCGCGGGGGGGCAGGATGAGCAGTTCTTC. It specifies CATSGAAGGQDEQFF.